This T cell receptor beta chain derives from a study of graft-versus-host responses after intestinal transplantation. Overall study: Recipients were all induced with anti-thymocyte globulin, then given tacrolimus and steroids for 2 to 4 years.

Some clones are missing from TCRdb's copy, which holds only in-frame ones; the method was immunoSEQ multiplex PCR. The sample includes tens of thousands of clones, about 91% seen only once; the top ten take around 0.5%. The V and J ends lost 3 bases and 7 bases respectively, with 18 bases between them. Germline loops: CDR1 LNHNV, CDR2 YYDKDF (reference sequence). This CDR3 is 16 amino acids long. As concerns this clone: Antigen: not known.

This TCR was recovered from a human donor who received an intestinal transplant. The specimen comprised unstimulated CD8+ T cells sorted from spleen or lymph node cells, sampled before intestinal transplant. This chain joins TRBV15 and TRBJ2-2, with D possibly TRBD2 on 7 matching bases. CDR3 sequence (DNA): TGTGCCACCAGCAGCGGGGGCGGGAGAACGGGCGGGGAGCTGTTTTTT. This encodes CATSSGGGRTGGELFF.